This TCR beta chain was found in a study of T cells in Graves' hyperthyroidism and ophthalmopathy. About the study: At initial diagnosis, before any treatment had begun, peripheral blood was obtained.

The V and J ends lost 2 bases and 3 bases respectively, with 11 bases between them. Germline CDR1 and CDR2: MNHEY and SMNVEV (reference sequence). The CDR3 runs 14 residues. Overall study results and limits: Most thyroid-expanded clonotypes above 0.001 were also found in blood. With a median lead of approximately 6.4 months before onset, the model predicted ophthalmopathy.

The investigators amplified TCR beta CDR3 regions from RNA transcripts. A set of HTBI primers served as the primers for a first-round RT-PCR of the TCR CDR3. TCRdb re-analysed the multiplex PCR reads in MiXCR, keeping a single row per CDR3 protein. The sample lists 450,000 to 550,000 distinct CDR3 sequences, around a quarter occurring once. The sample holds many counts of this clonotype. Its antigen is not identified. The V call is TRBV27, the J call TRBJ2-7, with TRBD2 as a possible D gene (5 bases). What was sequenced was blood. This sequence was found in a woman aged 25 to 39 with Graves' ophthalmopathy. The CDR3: CASSLADSLYEQYF. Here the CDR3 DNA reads TGTGCCAGCAGTTTAGCGGACTCTCTCTACGAGCAGTACTTC.